This T cell receptor (beta chain) was identified in a study of regulatory T cells in long-lasting Graves disease. Notes on the study in general: Under persistent disease, TRBV28, TRBJ1-2 and TRBJ2-5 were used preferentially.

CDR3 length: 16 residues. V was pared by 1 base and J by 7 bases, with 6 bases of the junction left unmatched. Germline CDR1 reads GTSNPN; CDR2 reads SVGIG (reference sequence). About this clonotype: The antigen is undetermined.

Time point defined: newly diagnosed GD, antithyroid drugs for less than 3 months. The TCR library used RNA extracted from PBMCs. Construction of TCR beta libraries relied on iRepertoire HTBI primers and on Arm-PCR targeting CDR3 regions. As processed by the authors: Spanning all samples, the identified segments comprised approximately 57 TRBV and around 13 TRBJ. One entry per CDR3 protein, called by TCRdb with MiXCR from the multiplex PCR reads. These V and J calls derive from TCRdb rather than the authors' analysis. The table records 400,000 to 550,000 distinct CDR3 sequences, roughly 17% of them present only once. This sample also appeared in a second study, on T cells in Graves' hyperthyroidism and ophthalmopathy. According to that study: Calling Graves' hyperthyroidism stable meant ophthalmopathy did not progress within 18 months.

This rearrangement joins TRBV30 to TRBJ2-1; 14 nucleotides agree with TRBD2. This TCR derives from a woman aged 30 to 39 with Graves disease. The sequences come from peripheral blood mononuclear cells (PBMCs), collected at new diagnosis, from a patient treated with antithyroid drugs. For the CDR3, the DNA is TGTGCCTGGAGTGACGGGACTAGCGGGAGTTGGAATGAGCAGTTCTTC. Protein sequence: CAWSDGTSGSWNEQFF.